This T cell receptor beta chain was identified in a study of T cell changes during pregnancy in multiple sclerosis. The germline gives CDR1 MDHEN, CDR2 SYDVKM. The CDR3 has 18 residues. V was pared by 5 bases and J by 1 base, with 15 bases of the junction left unmatched. Data came from immunoSEQ multiplex PCR; TCRdb stores just in-frame clones and leaves some out. The table lists around 72,000 clones, approximately 94% of them singletons, with approximately 2.1% in the top ten. The sample consisted of peripheral blood, taken in the second trimester of pregnancy. The TCR originated in a female donor in good health, enrolled as a control in a pregnancy study. The chain links TRBV28 to TRBJ2-3; the match to TRBD2 covers 7 bases. The DNA of the CDR3 is TGTGCCAGCAGTCCCGCGATTGGGGGGGGTCGTGGCACAGATACGCAGTATTTT. This gives the protein CASSPAIGGGRGTDTQYF.